This TCR beta chain stems from a study of T cells after yellow fever vaccination. General study findings and limits: Most clones from primary vaccination resurfaced after the booster (approximately 95% CD4, around 90% CD8).

Using its own MiXCR run on the 5' RACE reads, TCRdb lists one record per CDR3 protein. The sample holds 100,000 to 150,000 distinct CDR3 sequences; under 8.5% are singletons and the top ten take around 2.5%. Comments on this clonotype: The target antigen is unknown.

Specimen: CD4+ T cells sorted from PBMCs, collected about 10 days after the first yellow fever vaccination. The source of this sequence is a man aged 18 to 29 who received the YFV17D yellow fever vaccine.

The CDR3 nucleotides read TGTGCCAGCAGCTTAAGCGGTCCGCACACCGGGGAGCTGTTTTTT. It specifies CASSLSGPHTGELFF. This chain joins TRBV7-3 and TRBJ2-2; D not certain. This CDR3 spans 15 amino acids. V dropped 1 base and J dropped 3 bases, with 9 bases sitting between them. CDR1 is SGHTA and CDR2 is FQGTGA in the germline V gene.